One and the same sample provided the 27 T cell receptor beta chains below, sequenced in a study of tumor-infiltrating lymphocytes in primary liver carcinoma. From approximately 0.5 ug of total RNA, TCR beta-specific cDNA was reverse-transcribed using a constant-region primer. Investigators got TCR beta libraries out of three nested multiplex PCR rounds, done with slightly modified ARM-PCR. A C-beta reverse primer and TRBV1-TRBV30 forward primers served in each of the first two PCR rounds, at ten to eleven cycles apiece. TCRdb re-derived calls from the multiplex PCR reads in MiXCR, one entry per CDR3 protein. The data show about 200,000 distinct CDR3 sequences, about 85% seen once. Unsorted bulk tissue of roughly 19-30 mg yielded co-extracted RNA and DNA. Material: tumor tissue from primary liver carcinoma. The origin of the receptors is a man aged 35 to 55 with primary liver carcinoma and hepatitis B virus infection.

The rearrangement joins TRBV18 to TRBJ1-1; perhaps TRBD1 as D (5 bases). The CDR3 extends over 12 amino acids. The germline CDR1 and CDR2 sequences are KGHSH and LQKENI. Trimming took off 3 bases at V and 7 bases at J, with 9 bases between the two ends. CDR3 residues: CASSPRDVEAFF. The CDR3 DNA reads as TGTGCCAGCTCACCGAGGGACGTTGAAGCTTTCTTT.

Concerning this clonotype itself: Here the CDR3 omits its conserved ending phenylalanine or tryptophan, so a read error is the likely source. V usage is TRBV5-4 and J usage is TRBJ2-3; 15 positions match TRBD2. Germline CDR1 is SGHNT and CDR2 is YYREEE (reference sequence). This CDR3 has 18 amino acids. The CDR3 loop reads CTSSSPPGLAGGADTQYI. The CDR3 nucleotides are TGTACCAGCAGCTCACCGCCGGGACTAGCGGGAGGCGCAGATACGCAGTATATT.

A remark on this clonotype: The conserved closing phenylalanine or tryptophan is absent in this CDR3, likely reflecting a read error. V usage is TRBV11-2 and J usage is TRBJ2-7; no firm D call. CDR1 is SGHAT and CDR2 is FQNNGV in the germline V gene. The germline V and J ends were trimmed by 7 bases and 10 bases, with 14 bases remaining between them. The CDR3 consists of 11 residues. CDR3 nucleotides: TGTGCCAGCACAAAAGAGGTTGAACAGTACTTA. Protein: CASTKEVEQYL.

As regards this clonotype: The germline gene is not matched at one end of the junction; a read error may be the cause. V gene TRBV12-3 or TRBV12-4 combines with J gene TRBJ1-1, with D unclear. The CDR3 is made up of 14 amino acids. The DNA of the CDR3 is TGTGCCAGAAGTTTTCTCGTACTAATGTGTGAGGCTTTCTTT. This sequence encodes CARSFLVLMCEAFF.

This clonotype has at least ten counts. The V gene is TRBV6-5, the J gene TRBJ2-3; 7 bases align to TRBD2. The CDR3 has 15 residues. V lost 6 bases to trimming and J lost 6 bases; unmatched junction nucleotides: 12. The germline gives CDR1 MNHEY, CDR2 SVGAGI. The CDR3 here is CASRTEAGRLDTQYF. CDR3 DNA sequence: TGTGCCAGCAGAACAGAAGCGGGGAGGTTGGATACGCAGTATTTT.

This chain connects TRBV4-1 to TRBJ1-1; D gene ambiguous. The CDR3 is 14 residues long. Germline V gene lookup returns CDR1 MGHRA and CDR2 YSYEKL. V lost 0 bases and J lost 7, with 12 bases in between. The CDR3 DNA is TGCGCCAGCAGCCAAGACTCGCGGACGGGTGAAGCTTTCTTT. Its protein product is CASSQDSRTGEAFF.

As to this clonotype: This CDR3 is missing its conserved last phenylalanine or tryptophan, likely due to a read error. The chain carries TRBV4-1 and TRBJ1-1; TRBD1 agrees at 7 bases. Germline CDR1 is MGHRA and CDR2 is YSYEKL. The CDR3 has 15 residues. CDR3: CANSHPDRLSTEAFY. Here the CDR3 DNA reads TGCGCCAACAGCCACCCGGACAGGTTGAGCACTGAAGCTTTCTAT.

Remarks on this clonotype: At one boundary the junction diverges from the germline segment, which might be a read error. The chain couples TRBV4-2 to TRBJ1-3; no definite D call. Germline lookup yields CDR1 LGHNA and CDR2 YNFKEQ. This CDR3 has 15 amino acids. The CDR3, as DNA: TGTGCCAACAGCCAAGATGGGCTAACTGGAAGCACCATATATTTT. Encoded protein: CANSQDGLTGSTIYF.

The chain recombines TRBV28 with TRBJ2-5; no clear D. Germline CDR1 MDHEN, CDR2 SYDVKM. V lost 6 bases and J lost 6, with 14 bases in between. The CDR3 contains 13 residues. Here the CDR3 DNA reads TGTGCCAGCAGAAAACATGGTCCAAAGACCCAGTACTTC. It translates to CASRKHGPKTQYF.

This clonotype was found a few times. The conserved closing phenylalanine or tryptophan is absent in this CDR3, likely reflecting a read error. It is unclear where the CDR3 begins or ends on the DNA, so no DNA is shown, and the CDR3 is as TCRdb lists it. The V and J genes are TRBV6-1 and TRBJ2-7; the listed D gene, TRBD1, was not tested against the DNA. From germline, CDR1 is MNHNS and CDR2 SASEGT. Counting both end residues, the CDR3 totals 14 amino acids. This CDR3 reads CASSTGTGPYEQYY.

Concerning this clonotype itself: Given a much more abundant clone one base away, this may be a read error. CDR3: CASSLWAGVTYNEQFF. CDR3 nucleotides: TGTGCCAGCAGTTTATGGGCGGGAGTAACCTACAATGAGCAGTTCTTC. This chain joins TRBV28 and TRBJ2-1; 7 nucleotides line up with TRBD2. Per germline, CDR1 MDHEN and CDR2 SYDVKM. The junction had 4 bases not matched to a gene; V was cut back by 0 bases and J by 2 bases. This CDR3 region has 16 residues. The entire variable domain, with the rest obtained from reference TRBV28 and TRBJ2-1, is as follows: DVKVTQSSRYLVKRTGEKVFLECVQDMDHENMFWYRQDPGLGLRLIYFSYDVKMKEKGDIPEGYSVSREKKERFSLILESASTNQTSMYLCASSLWAGVTYNEQFFGPGTRLTVL.

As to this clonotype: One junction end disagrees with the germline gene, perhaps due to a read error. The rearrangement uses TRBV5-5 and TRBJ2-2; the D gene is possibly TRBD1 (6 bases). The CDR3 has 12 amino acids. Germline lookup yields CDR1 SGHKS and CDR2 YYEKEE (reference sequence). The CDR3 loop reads CASTGDTGEPFF. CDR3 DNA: TGTGCCAGCACTGGGGACACCGGGGAGCCGTTTTTT.

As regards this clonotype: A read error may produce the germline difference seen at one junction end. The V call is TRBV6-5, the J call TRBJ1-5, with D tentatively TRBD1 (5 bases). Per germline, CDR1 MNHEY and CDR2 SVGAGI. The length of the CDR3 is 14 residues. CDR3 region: CASSPKGRNQPQHF. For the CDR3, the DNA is TGTGCCAGCAGTCCCAAGGGGAGAAATCAACCCCAGCATTTT.

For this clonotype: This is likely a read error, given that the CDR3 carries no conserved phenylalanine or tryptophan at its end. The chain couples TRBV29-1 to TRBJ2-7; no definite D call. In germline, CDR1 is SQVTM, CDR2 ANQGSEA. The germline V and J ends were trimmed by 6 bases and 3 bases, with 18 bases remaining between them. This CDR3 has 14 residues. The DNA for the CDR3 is TGCAGCGTCACCGAGAATCTCTCAGGCTACGAGCAGTACTCC. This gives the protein CSVTENLSGYEQYS.

The CDR3 is CASSFVRRLGGDTQYF. The CDR3 DNA is TGTGCCAGCAGCTTCGTAAGACGGCTTGGGGGAGATACGCAGTATTTT. The chain is built from TRBV6-2 or TRBV6-3 and TRBJ2-3; D is perhaps TRBD1 or TRBD2 (5 bases each). Germline assignment: CDR1 MNHEY and CDR2 SVGEGT. Trimming shortened V by 6 bases and J by 5 bases, and 21 bases separated the two germline ends. This CDR3 has 16 amino acids.

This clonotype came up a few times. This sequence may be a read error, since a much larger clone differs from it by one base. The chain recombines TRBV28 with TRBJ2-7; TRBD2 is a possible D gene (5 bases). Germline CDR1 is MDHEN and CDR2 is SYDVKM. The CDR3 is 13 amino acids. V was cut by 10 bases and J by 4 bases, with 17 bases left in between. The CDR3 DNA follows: TGTGCCAACAGCAAACTAGGAGTTTACGAGCAGTACTTC. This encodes CANSKLGVYEQYF.

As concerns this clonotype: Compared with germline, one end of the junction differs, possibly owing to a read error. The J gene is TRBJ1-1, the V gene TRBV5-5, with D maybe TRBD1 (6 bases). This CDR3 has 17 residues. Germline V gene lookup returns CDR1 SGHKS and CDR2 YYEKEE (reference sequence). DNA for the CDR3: TGTGCCAGCAGCTTGTCTTCTTTCGGCCGGGGGGACACTAAAGCTTTCTTT. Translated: CASSLSSFGRGDTKAFF.

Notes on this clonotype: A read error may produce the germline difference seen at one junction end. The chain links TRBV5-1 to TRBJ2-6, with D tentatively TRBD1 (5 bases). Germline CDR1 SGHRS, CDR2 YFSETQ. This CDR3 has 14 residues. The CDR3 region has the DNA TGCGCCAGCAGCTTAGGATCTGGGGCCAACTTCCTGACTTTC. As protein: CASSLGSGANFLTF.

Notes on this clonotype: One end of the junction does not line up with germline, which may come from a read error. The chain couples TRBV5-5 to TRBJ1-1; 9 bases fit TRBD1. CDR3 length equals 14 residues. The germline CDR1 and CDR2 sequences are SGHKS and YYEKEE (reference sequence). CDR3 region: CTSRPGTGTSLAFF. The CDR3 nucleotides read TGTACCAGCAGGCCCGGGACAGGGACTTCCTTAGCTTTCTTT. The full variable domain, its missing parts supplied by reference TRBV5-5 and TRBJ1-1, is DAGVTQSPTHLIKTRGQQVTLRCSPISGHKSVSWYQQVLGQGPQFIFQYYEKEERGRGNFPDRFSARQFPNYSSELNVNALLLGDSALYLCTSRPGTGTSLAFFGQGTRLTVV.

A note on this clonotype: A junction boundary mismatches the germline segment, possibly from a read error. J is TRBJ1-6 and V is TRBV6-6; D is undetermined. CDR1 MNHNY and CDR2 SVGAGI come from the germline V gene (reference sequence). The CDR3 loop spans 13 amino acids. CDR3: CASKSSYNSPLYF. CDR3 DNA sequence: TGTGCCAGCAAGAGTTCCTATAATTCACCCCTCTACTTT.

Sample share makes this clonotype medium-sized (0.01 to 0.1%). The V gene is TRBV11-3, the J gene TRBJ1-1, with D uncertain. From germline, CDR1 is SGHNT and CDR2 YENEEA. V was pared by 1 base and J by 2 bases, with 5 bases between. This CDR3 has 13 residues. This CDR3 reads CASSLAVNTEAFF. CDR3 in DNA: TGTGCCAGCAGCTTAGCAGTTAACACTGAAGCTTTCTTT.

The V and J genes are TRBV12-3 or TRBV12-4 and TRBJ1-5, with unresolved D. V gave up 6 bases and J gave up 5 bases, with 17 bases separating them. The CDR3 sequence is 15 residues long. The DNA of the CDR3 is TGTGCCAGCAGGCAGATAGGGCTATCAGATCAGCCCCAGCATTTT. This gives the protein CASRQIGLSDQPQHF.

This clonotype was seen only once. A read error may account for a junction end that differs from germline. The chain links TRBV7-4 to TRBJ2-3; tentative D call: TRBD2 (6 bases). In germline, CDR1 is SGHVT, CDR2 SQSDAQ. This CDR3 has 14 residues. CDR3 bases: TGTGCCAACAGCTTGGAGGGTGGGTTGGATACGCAGTATTTT. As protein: CANSLEGGLDTQYF.

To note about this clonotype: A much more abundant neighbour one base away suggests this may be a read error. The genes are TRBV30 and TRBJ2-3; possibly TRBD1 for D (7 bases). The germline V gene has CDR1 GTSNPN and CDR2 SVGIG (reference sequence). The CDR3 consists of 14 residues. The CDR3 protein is CAWSTGDFTDAQYF. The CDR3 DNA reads TGTGCCTGGAGTACAGGGGACTTCACAGATGCGCAGTATTTT.

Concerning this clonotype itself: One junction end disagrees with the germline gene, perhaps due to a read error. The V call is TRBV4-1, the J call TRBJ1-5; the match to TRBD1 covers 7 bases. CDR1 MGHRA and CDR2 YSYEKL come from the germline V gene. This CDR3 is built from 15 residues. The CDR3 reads CANSQGVDSNQPQHF. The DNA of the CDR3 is TGCGCCAACAGCCAGGGGGTCGATAGCAATCAACCCCAGCATTTT.

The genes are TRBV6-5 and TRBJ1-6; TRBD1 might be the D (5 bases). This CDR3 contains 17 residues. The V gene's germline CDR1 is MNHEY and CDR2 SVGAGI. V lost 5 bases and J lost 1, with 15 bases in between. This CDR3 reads CASSPVERGSYNSPLHF. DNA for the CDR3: TGTGCCAGCAGTCCCGTGGAGAGGGGTTCCTATAATTCACCCCTCCACTTT.

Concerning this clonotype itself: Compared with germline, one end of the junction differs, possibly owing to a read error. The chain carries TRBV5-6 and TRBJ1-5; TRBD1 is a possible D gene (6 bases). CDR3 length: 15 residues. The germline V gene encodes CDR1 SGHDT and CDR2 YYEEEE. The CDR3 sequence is CASSSTWGGDQSLHF. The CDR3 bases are TGTGCAAGCAGCTCTACTTGGGGGGGCGATCAGTCCCTGCATTTT.